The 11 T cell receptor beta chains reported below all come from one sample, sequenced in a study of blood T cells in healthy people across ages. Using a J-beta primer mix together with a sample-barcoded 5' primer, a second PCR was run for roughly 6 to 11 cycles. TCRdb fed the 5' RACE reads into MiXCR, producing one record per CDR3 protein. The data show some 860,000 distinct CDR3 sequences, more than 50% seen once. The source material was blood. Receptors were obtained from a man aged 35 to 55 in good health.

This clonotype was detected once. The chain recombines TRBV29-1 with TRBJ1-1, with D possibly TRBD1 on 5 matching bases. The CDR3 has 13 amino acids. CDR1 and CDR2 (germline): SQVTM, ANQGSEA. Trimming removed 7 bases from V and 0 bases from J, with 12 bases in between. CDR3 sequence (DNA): TGCAGCGCGAACAGGTTCCTGAACACTGAAGCTTTCTTT. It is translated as CSANRFLNTEAFF.

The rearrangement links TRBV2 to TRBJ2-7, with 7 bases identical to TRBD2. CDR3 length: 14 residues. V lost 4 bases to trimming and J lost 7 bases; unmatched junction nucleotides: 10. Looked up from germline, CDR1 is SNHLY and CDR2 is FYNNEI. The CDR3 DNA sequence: TGTGCCAGCAGTGTGTGGCGGGAGCCGGGAGAGCAGTACTTC. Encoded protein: CASSVWREPGEQYF.

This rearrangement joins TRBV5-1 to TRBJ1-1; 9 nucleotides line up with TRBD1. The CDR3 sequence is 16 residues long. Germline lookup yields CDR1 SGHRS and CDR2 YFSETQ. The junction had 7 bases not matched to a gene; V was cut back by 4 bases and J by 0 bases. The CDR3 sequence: CASSPGQGRVNTEAFF. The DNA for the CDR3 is TGCGCCAGCAGCCCGGGACAGGGAAGGGTGAACACTGAAGCTTTCTTT.

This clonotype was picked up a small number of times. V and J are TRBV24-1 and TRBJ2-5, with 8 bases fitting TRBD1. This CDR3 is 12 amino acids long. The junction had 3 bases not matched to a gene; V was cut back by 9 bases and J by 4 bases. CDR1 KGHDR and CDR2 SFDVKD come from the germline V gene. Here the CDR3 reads CATQDRGETQYF. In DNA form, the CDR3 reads TGTGCCACCCAAGACAGGGGAGAGACCCAGTACTTC.

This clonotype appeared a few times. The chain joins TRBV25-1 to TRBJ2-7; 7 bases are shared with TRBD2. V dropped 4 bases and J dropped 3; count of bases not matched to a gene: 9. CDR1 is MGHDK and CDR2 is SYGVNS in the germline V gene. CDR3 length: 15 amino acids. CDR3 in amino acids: CASSASGTGGYEQYF. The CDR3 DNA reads TGTGCCAGCAGTGCCTCAGGGACGGGGGGCTACGAGCAGTACTTC.

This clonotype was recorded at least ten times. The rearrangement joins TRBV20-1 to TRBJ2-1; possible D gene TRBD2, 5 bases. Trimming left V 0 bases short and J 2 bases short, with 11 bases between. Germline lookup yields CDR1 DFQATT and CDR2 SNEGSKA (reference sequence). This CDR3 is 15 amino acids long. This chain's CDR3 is CSARDHQRTYNEQFF. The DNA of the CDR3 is TGCAGTGCTAGAGATCACCAGCGGACCTACAATGAGCAGTTCTTC.

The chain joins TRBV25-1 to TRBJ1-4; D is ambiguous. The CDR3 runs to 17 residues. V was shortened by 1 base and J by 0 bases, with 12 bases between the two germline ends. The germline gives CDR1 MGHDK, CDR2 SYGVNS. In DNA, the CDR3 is TGTGCCAGCAGTGAATCTGGTTCCCTCGCAACTAATGAAAAACTGTTTTTT. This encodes CASSESGSLATNEKLFF.

CDR3: CASSVTWGSTGELFF. The CDR3 nucleotides read TGCGCCAGCAGCGTTACTTGGGGGTCCACCGGGGAGCTGTTTTTT. The chain uses TRBV5-1 and TRBJ2-2; D might be TRBD1 or TRBD2, each matching 5 bases. Between the trimmed V and J ends, which lost 4 bases and 4 bases, there was a span of 14 bases. The length of the CDR3 is 15 residues. Per the germline V gene, CDR1 is SGHRS and CDR2 is YFSETQ. Complete variable domain (other parts from reference TRBV5-1 and TRBJ2-2): KAGVTQTPRYLIKTRGQQVTLSCSPISGHRSVSWYQQTPGQGLQFLFEYFSETQRNKGNFPGRFSGRQFSNSRSEMNVSTLELGDSALYLCASSVTWGSTGELFFGEGSRLTVL.

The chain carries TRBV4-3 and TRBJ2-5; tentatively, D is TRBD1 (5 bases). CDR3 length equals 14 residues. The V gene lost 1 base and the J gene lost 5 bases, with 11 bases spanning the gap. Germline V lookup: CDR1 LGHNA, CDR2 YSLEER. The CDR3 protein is CASSQVVGAETQYF. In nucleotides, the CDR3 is TGCGCCAGCAGCCAAGTTGTAGGGGCGGAGACCCAGTACTTC.

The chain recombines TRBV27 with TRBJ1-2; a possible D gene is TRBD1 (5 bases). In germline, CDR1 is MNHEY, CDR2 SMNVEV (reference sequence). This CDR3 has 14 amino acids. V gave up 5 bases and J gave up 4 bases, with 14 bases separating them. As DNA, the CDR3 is TGTGCCAGCAGTAGCCGGGGGTTTGCCTATGGCTACACCTTC. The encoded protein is CASSSRGFAYGYTF.

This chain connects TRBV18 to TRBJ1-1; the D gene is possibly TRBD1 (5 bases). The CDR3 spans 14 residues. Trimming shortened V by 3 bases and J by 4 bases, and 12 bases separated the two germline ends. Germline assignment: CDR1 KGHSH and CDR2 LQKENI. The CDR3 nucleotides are TGTGCCAGCTCACCGGGTCTTCAGGGCACTGAAGCTTTCTTT. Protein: CASSPGLQGTEAFF.